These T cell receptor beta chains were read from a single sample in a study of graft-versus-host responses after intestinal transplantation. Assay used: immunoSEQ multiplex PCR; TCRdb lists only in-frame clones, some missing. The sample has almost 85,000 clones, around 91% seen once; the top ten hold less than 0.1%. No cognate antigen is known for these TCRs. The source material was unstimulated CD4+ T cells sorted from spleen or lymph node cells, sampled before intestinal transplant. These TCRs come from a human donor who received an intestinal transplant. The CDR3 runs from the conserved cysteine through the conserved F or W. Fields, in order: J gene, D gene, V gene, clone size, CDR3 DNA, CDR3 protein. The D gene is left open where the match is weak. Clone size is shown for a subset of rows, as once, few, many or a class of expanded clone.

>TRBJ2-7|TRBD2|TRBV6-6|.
TGTGCCAGCAGATCGAGCGGGGTCTCCTACGAGCAGTACTTC
CASRSSGVSYEQYF
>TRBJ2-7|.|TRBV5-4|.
TGTGCCAGCAGCTTGTCGGTGGGCAGCTACGAGCAGTACTTC
CASSLSVGSYEQYF
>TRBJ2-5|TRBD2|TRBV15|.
TGTGCCACCAGCGCAATCAGCGGGGGTGTCGAGACCCAGTACTTC
CATSAISGGVETQYF
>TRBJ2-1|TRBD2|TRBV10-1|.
TGCGCCAGCAGTGAGTCGGCGGGGGGCTACAATGAGCAGTTCTTC
CASSESAGGYNEQFF
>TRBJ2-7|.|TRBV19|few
TGTGCCAGTAGTCCCCGCTCCTACGAGCAGTACTTC
CASSPRSYEQYF
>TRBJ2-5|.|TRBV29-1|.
TGCAGCGTTGAAGCGGTGAACAGTCAAGAGACCCAGTACTTC
CSVEAVNSQETQYF
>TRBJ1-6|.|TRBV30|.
TGTGCCTGGAACGACGGGTATTCACCCCTCCACTTT
CAWNDGYSPLHF
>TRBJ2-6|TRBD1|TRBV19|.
TGTGCCAGTAGTGGTGGGGGACAGGACTCCCCCTGGGCCAACGTCCTGACTTTC
CASSGGGQDSPWANVLTF
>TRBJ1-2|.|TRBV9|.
TGTGCCAGCAGCGTGGAGGCTAACTATGGCTACACCTTC
CASSVEANYGYTF
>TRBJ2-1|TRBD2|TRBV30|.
TGTGCCTGGAGTAGGCTAGCGGGGGGGGCAAGCTCCTACAATGAGCAGTTCTTC
CAWSRLAGGASSYNEQFF
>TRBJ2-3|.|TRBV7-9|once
TGTGCCAGCAGCTTAGTGCAGACAGATACGCAGTATTTT
CASSLVQTDTQYF
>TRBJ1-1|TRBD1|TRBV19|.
TGTGCCAGTAGTATAAGGGGGACAGGCCTCTTGAACACTGAAGCTTTCTTT
CASSIRGTGLLNTEAFF
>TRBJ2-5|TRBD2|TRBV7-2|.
TGTGCCAGCAGCTTTGGACTAGCGACGGAGACCCAGTACTTC
CASSFGLATETQYF
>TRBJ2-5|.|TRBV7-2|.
TGTGCCAGCAGCTTAGCATGGGCGGGGTGGAGGGGAGAGACCCAGTACTTC
CASSLAWAGWRGETQYF
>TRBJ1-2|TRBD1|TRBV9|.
TGTGCCAGCAGCGGGGGACAGGGGCCCTATGGCTACACCTTC
CASSGGQGPYGYTF